The T cell receptor (beta chain) under discussion was sequenced for a study of blood T cell repertoires in COVID-19. Looking at the study overall: The samples span acute and convalescent COVID-19 from the United States, Italy and Spain. Nucleic acid was either cDNA or gDNA, and it came from T cells, B-cell-depleted T cells, or PBMCs.

The V end lost 0 bases, the J end lost 0 bases, and 9 bases lay between the germline ends. Germline-derived CDR1 and CDR2 are SGHRS and YFSETQ. The CDR3 has 15 residues. Assay: immunoSEQ multiplex PCR; the TCRdb copy retains only in-frame clones and omits some. The table has around 50,000 clones, about 78% seen once. The clonotype originates from a woman aged 50 to 60 with acute COVID-19. Specimen: PBMCs or T cells enriched from blood (not recorded which). This sequence joins TRBV5-1 and TRBJ1-2; no firm D call. The CDR3 loop reads CASSLEAVSNYGYTF. CDR3 sequence (DNA): TGCGCCAGCAGCTTGGAGGCGGTATCTAACTATGGCTACACCTTC. The whole variable domain, remainder taken from reference TRBV5-1 and TRBJ1-2, is KAGVTQTPRYLIKTRGQQVTLSCSPISGHRSVSWYQQTPGQGLQFLFEYFSETQRNKGNFPGRFSGRQFSNSRSEMNVSTLELGDSALYLCASSLEAVSNYGYTFGSGTRLTVV.